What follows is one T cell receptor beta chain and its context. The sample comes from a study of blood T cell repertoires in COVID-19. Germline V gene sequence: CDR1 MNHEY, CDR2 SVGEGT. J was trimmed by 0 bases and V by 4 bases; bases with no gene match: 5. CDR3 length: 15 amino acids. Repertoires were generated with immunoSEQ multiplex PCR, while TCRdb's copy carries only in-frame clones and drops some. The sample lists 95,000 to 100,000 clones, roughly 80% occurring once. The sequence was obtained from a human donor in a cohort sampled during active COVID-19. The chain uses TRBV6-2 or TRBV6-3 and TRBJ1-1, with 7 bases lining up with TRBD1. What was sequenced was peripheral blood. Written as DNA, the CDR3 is TGTGCCAGCAGTTCCCCGACAGGGTTGAACACTGAAGCTTTCTTT. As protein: CASSSPTGLNTEAFF.